This is a list of T cell receptor beta chains from one sample in a study of Graves' ophthalmopathy and Graves' hyperthyroidism. TCRdb itself ran the multiplex PCR reads through MiXCR, one entry per CDR3 protein. The sample consists of roughly 500,000 distinct CDR3 sequences, 13% to 15% of them appearing once. The material sequenced was blood. The source is a woman between 25 and 40 years old with Graves' ophthalmopathy. CDR3s include the opening cysteine and the closing phenylalanine or tryptophan. The D gene is left open where the match is weak. Only part of the rows carry a size: once, few, many, or a class if the clone is expanded.

CDR3nt	CDR3aa	v_gene	abundance	len	j_gene	d_gene
TGTGCCAGTAGTATACCAAATCACCCGACAGCCAGGACAAATCAGCCCCAGCATTTT	CASSIPNHPTARTNQPQHF	TRBV19	many	19	TRBJ1-5	NA
TGTGCCAGCGGGGGGATCCTAGGTGGTGTCTACGAGCAGTACTTC	CASGGILGGVYEQYF	TRBV28	many	15	TRBJ2-7	NA
TGTGCCAGCAGTTACAGTCAGGAGAACACTGAAGCTTTCTTT	CASSYSQENTEAFF	TRBV6-5	many	14	TRBJ1-1	NA
TGTGCCAGCAGTTCCCTACCAAGACAATTCCTCCAAGAGACCCAGTACTTC	CASSSLPRQFLQETQYF	TRBV27	NA	17	TRBJ2-5	NA
TGTGCCTGGAGTGATGGCGGGAAGATCGAGCAGTACTTC	CAWSDGGKIEQYF	TRBV30	NA	13	TRBJ2-7	NA
TGTGCCAGCACCAGCTTAGTAGGGGTCAGCGGCGCTAACTATGGCTACACCTTC	CASTSLVGVSGANYGYTF	TRBV7-6	many	18	TRBJ1-2	NA
TGTGCCAGCACCCAGACAGGGACTCTCATGAACACTGAAGCTTTCTTT	CASTQTGTLMNTEAFF	TRBV3-1	NA	16	TRBJ1-1	TRBD1
TGTGCCCAGAGCGAAGCAAATCGGGGCGGGGAGCTGTTTTTT	CAQSEANRGGELFF	TRBV6-7	many	14	TRBJ2-2	NA
TGTGGGTACTCCGGGGATACCGGGGAGACCCAGTACTTC	CGYSGDTGETQYF	TRBV6-1	once	13	TRBJ2-5	NA
TGTGCCAGCAGTTACTCAGGGGCCTACGAGCAGTACTTC	CASSYSGAYEQYF	TRBV6-5	many	13	TRBJ2-7	NA
TGTGCCAGCAGTCCCGGACAGAATAGCAATCAGCCCCAGCATTTT	CASSPGQNSNQPQHF	TRBV6-1	NA	15	TRBJ1-5	NA
TGTGCCAGCAGTTTCGTGGGCCGGAGACCCTACGAGCAGTACTTC	CASSFVGRRPYEQYF	TRBV28	many	15	TRBJ2-7	NA
TGTGCCAGCAGTAAATATGGGGCAGTACAAGAGACCCAGTACTTC	CASSKYGAVQETQYF	TRBV6-1	many	15	TRBJ2-5	NA
TGCGCCAGTAGATTTGGGGGCTCCTACGAGCAGTACTTC	CASRFGGSYEQYF	TRBV5-1	many	13	TRBJ2-7	NA
TGTGCCAGCAGCTTCGCGGGCCAGCCCCACAACACTGAAGCTTTCTTT	CASSFAGQPHNTEAFF	TRBV6-2/TRBV6-3	many	16	TRBJ1-1	NA
TGTGCCAGTAGCGGGACCGGGACAGGGCCAAATCAGCCCCAGCATTTT	CASSGTGTGPNQPQHF	TRBV19	few	16	TRBJ1-5	TRBD1
TGCGCCAGCAGCCAAGGCACGGGGCAGACCCAGTACTTC	CASSQGTGQTQYF	TRBV4-1	many	13	TRBJ2-5	NA
TGTGCCAGCAGTTACAGGGTCGGGGAGACCCAGTACTTC	CASSYRVGETQYF	TRBV27	many	13	TRBJ2-5	NA
TGTGCCAGTAGTATCTCGGCCGCTGGAAACACCATATATTTT	CASSISAAGNTIYF	TRBV19	many	14	TRBJ1-3	NA
TGTGCCTGGAGCGCAAAGGGGGGACTCAATCAGCCCCAGCATTTT	CAWSAKGGLNQPQHF	TRBV30	many	15	TRBJ1-5	NA
TGTGCCAGTAAGATCCTCGGGGAGGTTGAAGCTTTCTTT	CASKILGEVEAFF	TRBV19	many	13	TRBJ1-1	NA
TGTGCCAGCAGTTCGGGACAGGGGGTTATCGAGCAGTACTTC	CASSSGQGVIEQYF	TRBV28	many	14	TRBJ2-7	TRBD1
TGTGCCTGGAGTGTTAGTCCAGGGCCTTACGAGCAGTACTTC	CAWSVSPGPYEQYF	TRBV30	many	14	TRBJ2-7	NA
TGCGCCAGCAGCCTACCCGGATCGGGACTCATTGTGGGGGAGCAGTACTTC	CASSLPGSGLIVGEQYF	TRBV4-1	few	17	TRBJ2-7	NA
TGTGCCAGCAGTGACGTCTCAGATCATGGCTACACCTTC	CASSDVSDHGYTF	TRBV25-1	few	13	TRBJ1-2	NA
TGCGCCAGCAGCTTGGCGCAAGCTGAAGATCAGCCCCAGCATTTT	CASSLAQAEDQPQHF	TRBV5-1	many	15	TRBJ1-5	NA
TGTGCCAGCAGTGAACGAGGGACTAGCGGGGTCTACGAGCAGTACTTC	CASSERGTSGVYEQYF	TRBV6-1	many	16	TRBJ2-7	TRBD2
TGTGCCAGCAGCTTGTGGGGAGCGGTGATCGGGGAGCTGTTTTTT	CASSLWGAVIGELFF	TRBV5-6	few	15	TRBJ2-2	NA
TGTGCCAGCAGTGAAACCGACTCCCCGAGGGGTGAAGCTTTCTTT	CASSETDSPRGEAFF	TRBV6-1	many	15	TRBJ1-1	NA
TGTGCCAGCAGTACGACAGGGAACTATGGCTACACCTTC	CASSTTGNYGYTF	TRBV6-1	many	13	TRBJ1-2	TRBD1
TGTGCCGGCACCCCCATGGGGGGCTTGAACACTGAAGCTTTCTTT	CAGTPMGGLNTEAFF	TRBV12-3/TRBV12-4	NA	15	TRBJ1-1	NA
TGTGCCAGCAAGATTACACCAGACGCCCAAGAGACCCAGTACTTC	CASKITPDAQETQYF	TRBV6-5	many	15	TRBJ2-5	NA
TGTGCCAGCAGCGTAGGAGGCAGGGGAACTGAAGCTTTCTTT	CASSVGGRGTEAFF	TRBV9	many	14	TRBJ1-1	NA
TGTGCCAGTAGTATACAGGGGGCTGCCGAAGAGACCCAGTACTTC	CASSIQGAAEETQYF	TRBV19	many	15	TRBJ2-5	TRBD1
TGTGCCAGCTCACCGATTGCGGGGCGCGATTCACCCCTCCACTTT	CASSPIAGRDSPLHF	TRBV18	NA	15	TRBJ1-6	NA
TGTGCCAGCAGAATTACAGGGGGCGCGGGAAACACCATATATTTT	CASRITGGAGNTIYF	TRBV7-2	NA	15	TRBJ1-3	TRBD1
TGTGCCAGCAGTTTGAGGCCCTACGTCAATCAGCCCCAGCATTTT	CASSLRPYVNQPQHF	TRBV12-3/TRBV12-4	many	15	TRBJ1-5	NA
TGCGCCAGCAGCCCCCTGGGGGACACCAGCCACACTGAAGCTTTCTTT	CASSPLGDTSHTEAFF	TRBV5-1	many	16	TRBJ1-1	NA
TGTGCCAGCAGTTACTCCGACACCTTCTACGAGCAGTACTTC	CASSYSDTFYEQYF	TRBV6-2/TRBV6-3	NA	14	TRBJ2-7	NA